One and the same sample provided the 9 T cell receptor beta chains below, sequenced in a study of cytomegalovirus exposure and HLA in healthy donors. The PCR made use of 60 Vbeta and 13 Jbeta primers. Only in-frame clones appear in the TCRdb table, and some are missing; sequencing was by immunoSEQ multiplex PCR. The sample holds around 170,000 clones, 80% seen once. Input material: PBMCs. All receptors derive from a woman aged 45-60 years in good health and CMV-seropositive.

The chain recombines TRBV9 with TRBJ2-1; TRBD2 might be the D (6 bases). V was trimmed by 0 bases and J by 5 bases, leaving 15 bases between them. The CDR3 spans 16 residues. CDR1 and CDR2 from the germline V gene are SGDLS and YYNGEE. The CDR3 nucleotides read TGTGCCAGCAGCGTAGATGCGGGGAGGTATAACAATGAGCAGTTCTTC. Translated, it gives CASSVDAGRYNNEQFF.

The chain links TRBV4-2 to TRBJ1-4; D is uncertain. Trimming took 4 bases from V and 2 from J, leaving 8 bases between them. Germline assignment: CDR1 LGHNA and CDR2 YNFKEQ. This CDR3 is built from 14 residues. CDR3 nucleotide sequence: TGTGCCAGCAGCCTAGCCGCCACTAATGAAAAACTGTTTTTT. It is translated as CASSLAATNEKLFF.

The chain couples TRBV7-6 to TRBJ2-7, with D maybe TRBD1 (6 bases). Germline V gene data show CDR1 as SGHVS and CDR2 as FNYEAQ. Trimming took 1 base from V and 7 from J, leaving 8 bases between them. This CDR3 region has 12 residues. CDR3 DNA: TGTGCCAGCAGCTTAGGGACAGCAGAGCAGTACTTC. Translating it yields CASSLGTAEQYF.

The V call is TRBV28, the J call TRBJ1-4; 11 bases are a match to TRBD1. The CDR3 extends over 14 amino acids. After removal of 7 bases from V and 7 bases from J, the junction contained 5 bases not matched to a gene. Germline V gene data show CDR1 as MDHEN and CDR2 as SYDVKM. The DNA of the CDR3 is TGTGCCAGCAACTGGGACAGGGGGATTGAAAAACTGTTTTTT. The encoded protein is CASNWDRGIEKLFF. The full variable domain, its missing parts supplied by reference TRBV28 and TRBJ1-4, is DVKVTQSSRYLVKRTGEKVFLECVQDMDHENMFWYRQDPGLGLRLIYFSYDVKMKEKGDIPEGYSVSREKKERFSLILESASTNQTSMYLCASNWDRGIEKLFFGSGTQLSVL.

The chain employs TRBV28 and TRBJ1-2; D is uncertain. V lost 4 bases to trimming and J lost 4 bases, with 10 bases between them. There are 13 residues in the CDR3. In germline, CDR1 is MDHEN, CDR2 SYDVKM. The CDR3: CASSSYRVYGYTF. The CDR3 DNA sequence: TGTGCCAGCAGTTCTTACCGGGTCTATGGCTACACCTTC.

The genes are TRBV5-1 and TRBJ1-3, with D possibly matching TRBD1 (6 bases). This CDR3 is built from 16 residues. The V gene's germline CDR1 is SGHRS and CDR2 YFSETQ. Between the trimmed V and J ends, which lost 3 bases and 0 bases, there was a span of 13 bases. The CDR3 here is CASSSGQTGSGNTIYF. The DNA of the CDR3 is TGCGCCAGCAGCTCTGGACAGACAGGCTCTGGAAACACCATATATTTT.

This clone has a handful of counts. The V gene is TRBV4-3, the J gene TRBJ2-5; a possible D gene is TRBD1 (6 bases). CDR1 and CDR2 (germline): LGHNA, YSLEER. V dropped 0 bases and J dropped 2 bases, with 16 bases sitting between them. The CDR3 is 17 amino acids. CDR3 DNA sequence: TGCGCCAGCAGCCAAGATACGGCCACAGGGCCTCAAGAGACCCAGTACTTC. Translating it yields CASSQDTATGPQETQYF.

The chain joins TRBV28 to TRBJ2-3, with TRBD2 identical over 9 bases. With V trimmed by 11 bases and J by 1 base, 4 bases remained unmatched. This CDR3 spans 13 amino acids. CDR1 is MDHEN, CDR2 SYDVKM, per germline. DNA of the CDR3: TGTGCCGGCAAGCGGGGGGGCACAGATACGCAGTATTTT. It is translated as CAGKRGGTDTQYF.

The gene calls are TRBV5-1 and TRBJ2-3; D might be TRBD2 (5 bases). V lost 0 bases and J lost 2, with 7 bases in between. This CDR3 comprises 14 residues. CDR1 and CDR2 (germline): SGHRS, YFSETQ. The CDR3 DNA follows: TGCGCCAGCAGCTTGGGTCGGGACACAGATACGCAGTATTTT. As protein: CASSLGRDTDTQYF.